Following are 12 T cell receptor beta chains from one sample sequenced in a study of blood T cell repertoires in COVID-19. The assay was immunoSEQ multiplex PCR, and TCRdb's table has in-frame clones only and misses some. The sample consists of around 68,000 clones, approximately 79% of them appearing once. The specimen sequenced was peripheral blood. The source of these receptors is a woman between 50 and 59 years old with acute or convalescent COVID-19.

The chain carries TRBV3-1 (or the pseudogene TRBV3-2) and TRBJ1-4; 7 bases align to TRBD1. Trimming took 4 bases from V and 6 from J; bases not matched to a gene: 5. The CDR3 spans 14 residues. From germline, CDR1 is LGHDT and CDR2 YNNKEL (reference sequence). CDR3 sequence: CASSPGTVDEKLFF. The DNA of the CDR3 is TGTGCCAGCAGCCCGGGGACAGTGGATGAAAAACTGTTTTTT.

V and J are TRBV6-2 or TRBV6-3 and TRBJ2-1; 13 nucleotides agree with TRBD2. V lost 6 bases and J lost 9; bases outside the gene matches: 5. Per germline, CDR1 MNHEY and CDR2 SVGEGT. There are 14 residues in the CDR3. The CDR3 DNA follows: TGTGCCAGCAGCTGGACTAGCGGGGGTTTTGAGCAGTTCTTC. Translating it yields CASSWTSGGFEQFF.

The chain carries TRBV5-1 and TRBJ1-1; 8 nucleotides align to TRBD1. Germline V gene sequence: CDR1 SGHRS, CDR2 YFSETQ. V gave up 3 bases and J gave up 5 bases; unmatched junction bases: 6. The CDR3 covers 14 residues. The CDR3 sequence is CASSSQQGGTEAFF. CDR3 in DNA: TGCGCCAGCAGCTCCCAACAGGGGGGAACTGAAGCTTTCTTT.

This chain joins TRBV7-9 and TRBJ2-5, with D possibly matching TRBD2 (7 bases). CDR3 length: 15 amino acids. Per the germline V gene, CDR1 is SEHNR and CDR2 is FQNEAQ (reference sequence). V was shortened by 0 bases and J by 6 bases, with 14 bases between the two germline ends. The chain's CDR3 is CASSLAGGAWKTQYF. The CDR3 nucleotides read TGTGCCAGCAGCTTAGCGGGGGGGGCTTGGAAGACCCAGTACTTC.

The chain has TRBV7-8 and TRBJ2-1, with TRBD1 matching 8 bases. V lost 2 bases and J lost 2; bases outside the gene matches: 2. The length of the CDR3 is 15 residues. CDR1 and CDR2 from the germline V gene are SGHVS and FQNEAQ. CDR3 region: CASSLQGAPYNEQFF. DNA for the CDR3: TGTGCCAGCAGCTTACAGGGGGCCCCCTACAATGAGCAGTTCTTC. Together with reference TRBV7-8 and TRBJ2-1, the CDR3 gives the full variable domain: GAGVSQSPRYKVAKRGQDVALRCDPISGHVSLFWYQQALGQGPEFLTYFQNEAQLDKSGLPSDRFFAERPEGSVSTLKIQRTQQEDSAVYLCASSLQGAPYNEQFFGPGTRLTVL.

The rearrangement uses TRBV3-1 (or the pseudogene TRBV3-2) and TRBJ1-2; no clear D. Looked up from germline, CDR1 is LGHDT and CDR2 is YNNKEL (reference sequence). V was clipped by 1 base and J by 0 bases, with 6 bases between them. The CDR3 runs 14 residues. CDR3 in DNA: TGTGCCAGCAGCCAAGCTTCGTCTAACTATGGCTACACCTTC. It translates to CASSQASSNYGYTF.

This chain connects TRBV12-5 to TRBJ2-5; D is unclear. The CDR3 is 13 residues long. The V gene's germline CDR1 is LGHNT and CDR2 FRNRAP. The V end lost 5 bases, the J end lost 0 bases, and 7 bases lay between the germline ends. The CDR3 loop is CASGLQNQETQYF. DNA of the CDR3: TGTGCTAGTGGTCTACAGAACCAAGAGACCCAGTACTTC.

The table lists this clone with a few counts. The V gene is TRBV10-3, the J gene TRBJ2-2, with D possibly being TRBD2 (7 bases). V lost 10 bases, J lost 0 bases, and 24 bases lay in between. CDR1 ENHRY and CDR2 SYGVKD come from the germline V gene. This CDR3 is built from 18 residues. The CDR3 DNA reads as TGTGCCAGCTCACTTGGGGGGGGGCCACCCGCGAACACCGGGGAGCTGTTTTTT. The encoded protein is CASSLGGGPPANTGELFF.

The J gene is TRBJ2-7, the V gene TRBV6-5; D is ambiguous. Germline V gene data show CDR1 as MNHEY and CDR2 as SVGAGI. V lost 8 bases and J lost 8, with 19 bases in between. The CDR3 is 13 residues long. As DNA, the CDR3 is TGTGCCAGCGGCCCTGCCTCGCGGAACAAGCAGTACTTC. Residues: CASGPASRNKQYF.

This chain links TRBV6-5 with TRBJ1-1; D perhaps matches TRBD1 (6 bases). Deletions cut 7 bases from V and 4 bases from J, with 19 bases between. The germline CDR1 and CDR2 sequences are MNHEY and SVGAGI. The CDR3 sequence is 15 residues long. The CDR3 protein is CASKAGARVGTEAFF. CDR3 DNA: TGTGCCAGCAAGGCAGGGGCTCGGGTGGGCACTGAAGCTTTCTTT.

The gene calls are TRBV4-1 and TRBJ2-1; D may be TRBD2 (5 bases). The CDR3 sequence is 13 residues long. Germline assignment: CDR1 MGHRA and CDR2 YSYEKL. Trimming took 5 bases from V and 4 from J, leaving 9 bases between them. The CDR3 coding sequence is TGCGCCAGCAGCGAGGACTCTTACAATGAGCAGTTCTTC. Its protein product is CASSEDSYNEQFF.

The chain joins TRBV7-8 to TRBJ2-7, with D perhaps TRBD2 (6 bases). The CDR3 loop spans 13 amino acids. Germline V gene lookup returns CDR1 SGHVS and CDR2 FQNEAQ. The V gene lost 5 bases and the J gene lost 7 bases, with 15 bases spanning the gap. This CDR3 is CASSLNEAGEQYF. The CDR3 coding sequence is TGTGCCAGCAGCCTAAACGAGGCGGGGGAGCAGTACTTC.